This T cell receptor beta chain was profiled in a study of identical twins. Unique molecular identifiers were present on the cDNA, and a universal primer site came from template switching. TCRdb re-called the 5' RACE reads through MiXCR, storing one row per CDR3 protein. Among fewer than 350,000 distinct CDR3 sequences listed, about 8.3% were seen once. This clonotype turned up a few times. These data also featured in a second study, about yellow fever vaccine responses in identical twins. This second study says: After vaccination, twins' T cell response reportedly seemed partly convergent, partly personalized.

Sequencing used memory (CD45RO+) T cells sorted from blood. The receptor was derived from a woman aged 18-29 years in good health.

The CDR3 here is CASSSQGKPQHF. In DNA, the CDR3 is TGTGCCAGCAGCTCCCAGGGGAAGCCCCAGCATTTT. This chain connects TRBV11-2 to TRBJ1-5, with D possibly matching TRBD1 (6 bases). From germline, CDR1 is SGHAT and CDR2 FQNNGV. The CDR3 loop spans 12 amino acids. Trimming cost V 4 bases and J 8 bases, with 9 bases left between them.